This T cell receptor beta chain was recorded in a study of cytomegalovirus exposure and HLA in healthy donors. The PCR made use of 60 Vbeta and 13 Jbeta primers. The protocol was immunoSEQ multiplex PCR, while the TCRdb copy is restricted to in-frame clones and leaves out a portion. This sample has about 110,000 clones; approximately 84% occur once, and the top ten carry 2% to 2.5%. This CDR3 contains 18 residues. V gave up 0 bases and J gave up 4 bases, with 21 bases separating them. Germline loops: CDR1 MGHRA, CDR2 YSYEKL. The TCR comes from a man aged 30-40 years in good health and CMV-seronegative. The sequencing input was PBMCs. The chain employs TRBV4-1 and TRBJ1-1, with a possible D match to TRBD1 (5 bases). The CDR3 here is CASSQDWDTGTEGTEAFF. The DNA for the CDR3 is TGCGCCAGCAGCCAAGATTGGGATACCGGGACGGAGGGCACTGAAGCTTTCTTT.